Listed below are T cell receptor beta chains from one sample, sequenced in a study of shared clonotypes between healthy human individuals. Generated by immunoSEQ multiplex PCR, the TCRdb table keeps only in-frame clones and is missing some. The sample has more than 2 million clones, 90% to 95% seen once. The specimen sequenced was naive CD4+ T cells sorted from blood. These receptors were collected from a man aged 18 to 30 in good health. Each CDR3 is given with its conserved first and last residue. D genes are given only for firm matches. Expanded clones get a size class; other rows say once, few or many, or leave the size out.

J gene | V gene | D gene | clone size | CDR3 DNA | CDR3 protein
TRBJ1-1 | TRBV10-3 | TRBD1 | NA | TGTGCCATCAGTGAGTCGGGACAGCCGAACACTGAAGCTTTCTTT | CAISESGQPNTEAFF
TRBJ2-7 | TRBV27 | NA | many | TGTGCCAGCAGTTACAGCGGGCTAGCGCAGCACTACGAGCAGTACTTC | CASSYSGLAQHYEQYF
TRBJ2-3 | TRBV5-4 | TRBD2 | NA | TGTGCCACCCGACTAGCGGGAGGCCGGGTAGGGTCCCGAAACACAGATACGCAGTATTTT | CATRLAGGRVGSRNTDTQYF
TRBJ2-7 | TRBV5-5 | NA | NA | TGTGCCAGCAGCTTTTCAGGGAGCGGCGAGCAGTACTTC | CASSFSGSGEQYF
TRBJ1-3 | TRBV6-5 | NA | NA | TGTGCCAGCAGTCCCCGACAGGCTGGAAACACCATATATTTT | CASSPRQAGNTIYF
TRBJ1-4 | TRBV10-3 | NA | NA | TGTGCCATCGGGACCGGTGAGGGGGGGCTGGGTGAAAAACTGTTTTTT | CAIGTGEGGLGEKLFF
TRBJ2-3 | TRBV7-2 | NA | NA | TGTGCCAGCAGCTTGTTCCGGAGCACAGATACGCAGTATTTT | CASSLFRSTDTQYF
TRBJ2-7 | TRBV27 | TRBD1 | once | TGTGCCAGCATGGAACAGGGGGCTCACGAGCAGTACTTC | CASMEQGAHEQYF
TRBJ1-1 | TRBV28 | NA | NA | TGTGCCAGCAGTTTACGGGGGGCCACTGAAGCTTTCTTT | CASSLRGATEAFF
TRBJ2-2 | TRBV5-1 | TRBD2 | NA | TGCGCCAGCCGTCCCCGGGCGGGAGTCACCGGGGAGCTGTTTTTT | CASRPRAGVTGELFF
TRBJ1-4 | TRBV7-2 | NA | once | TGTGCCAGCAGCTTACACGAGAGGCTGTTTTTT | CASSLHERLFF
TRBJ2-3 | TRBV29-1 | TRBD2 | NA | TGCAGCGTCGCCAAGCGGGAGGGCGGCACAGATACGCAGTATTTT | CSVAKREGGTDTQYF
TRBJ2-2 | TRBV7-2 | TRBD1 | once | TGTGCCAGCAGCTTGCCGGGACAGGTGAACACCGGGGAGCTGTTTTTT | CASSLPGQVNTGELFF
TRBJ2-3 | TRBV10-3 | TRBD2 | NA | TGTGCCATCAGTGATTCTAGCGGGGGTTCGGGCACAGATACGCAGTATTTT | CAISDSSGGSGTDTQYF
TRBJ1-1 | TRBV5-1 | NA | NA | TGCGCCAGCAGCTTGAGCACAGCGAACACTGAAGCTTTCTTT | CASSLSTANTEAFF
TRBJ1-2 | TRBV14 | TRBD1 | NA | TGTGCCAGCAGCCAAATACCGGGACAGCCCATCTCTGGCTACACCTTC | CASSQIPGQPISGYTF
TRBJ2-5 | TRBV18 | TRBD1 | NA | TGTGCCAGCTCATTAAGAGGGACAGGGCACCAAGAGACCCAGTACTTC | CASSLRGTGHQETQYF
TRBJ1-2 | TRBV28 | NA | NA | TGTGCCAGCATTCGGGGGGGAGATGGCTACACCTTC | CASIRGGDGYTF
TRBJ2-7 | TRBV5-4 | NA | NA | TGTGCCACCTCCGACGGGGGGCAGATCTCCTACGAGCAGTACTTC | CATSDGGQISYEQYF
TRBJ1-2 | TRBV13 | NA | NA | TGTGCCAGCAGCTTAAACAGGGAATTACAGGATGGCTACACCTTC | CASSLNRELQDGYTF
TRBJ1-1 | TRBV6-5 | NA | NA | TGTGCCAGCAGTTACTCACGAGAGCGAAACACTGAAGCTTTCTTT | CASSYSRERNTEAFF
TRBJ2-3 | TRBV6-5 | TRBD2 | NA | TGTGCCAGCAGTTACGGGACTAACCCCACAGATACGCAGTATTTT | CASSYGTNPTDTQYF
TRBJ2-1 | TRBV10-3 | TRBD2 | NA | TGTGCCATCAGTTCTAGCGGGGGTTACAATGAGCAGTTCTTC | CAISSSGGYNEQFF
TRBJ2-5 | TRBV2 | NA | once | TGTGCCAGCGTTCCCGGCGGGTACCAAGAGACCCAGTACTTC | CASVPGGYQETQYF
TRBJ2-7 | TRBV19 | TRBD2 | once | TGTGCCAGTAGAACTGGGACTAGCGGGACCTACGAGCAGTACTTC | CASRTGTSGTYEQYF
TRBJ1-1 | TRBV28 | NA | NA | TGTGCCAGCGGGGACTTCGCTTACGAAGCTTTCTTT | CASGDFAYEAFF
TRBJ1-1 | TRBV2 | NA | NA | TGTGCCAGCAGTGCCAAACCTTCCGGCGAGAGCGCTGAAGCTTTCTTT | CASSAKPSGESAEAFF
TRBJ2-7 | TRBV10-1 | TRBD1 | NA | TGCGCCAGCAGCTCCGGACAGGGAAGTCCGTACGAGCAGTACTTC | CASSSGQGSPYEQYF
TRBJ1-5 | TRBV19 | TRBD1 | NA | TGTGCCAGTAGTACCTCCGGGACAGGGGGCCTTCAGCCCCAGCATTTT | CASSTSGTGGLQPQHF
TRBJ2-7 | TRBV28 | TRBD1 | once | TGTGCCAGCAGTTTACCGGGACAGTCCTACGAGCAGTACTTC | CASSLPGQSYEQYF
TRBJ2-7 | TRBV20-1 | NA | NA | TGCAGTGCTAGAACCCTTTACGAGCAGTACTTC | CSARTLYEQYF
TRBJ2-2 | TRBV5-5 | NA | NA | TGTGCCAGCAGCTTGGCCGTGATCGGGGCCACCGGGGAGCTGTTTTTT | CASSLAVIGATGELFF
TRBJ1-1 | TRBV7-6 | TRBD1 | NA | TGTGCCAGCAGCCTAAGGGGACAGGGTACTGAAGCTTTCTTT | CASSLRGQGTEAFF
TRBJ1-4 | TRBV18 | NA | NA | TGTGCCAGCTCACAACAAAATAGGGAAAAACTGTTTTTT | CASSQQNREKLFF
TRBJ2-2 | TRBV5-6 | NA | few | TGTGCCAGCAGCAAACCTCGGTCCCCCAGAGCGAACACCGGGGAGCTGTTTTTT | CASSKPRSPRANTGELFF
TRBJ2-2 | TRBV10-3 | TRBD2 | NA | TGTGCCATCAGTGAGTCGCTAGCGGGAAACACCGGGGAGCTGTTTTTT | CAISESLAGNTGELFF
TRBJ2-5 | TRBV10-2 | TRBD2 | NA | TGCGCCAGCGGACTAGGAGAGACCCAGTACTTC | CASGLGETQYF
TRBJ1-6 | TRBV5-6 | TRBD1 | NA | TGTGCCAGCAGCTTTGGGACAGGGGGAGTTCATTCACCCCTCCACTTT | CASSFGTGGVHSPLHF
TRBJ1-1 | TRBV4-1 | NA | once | TGCGCCAGCAGCCGGGACAAAATCAGGGGCACTGAAGCTTTCTTT | CASSRDKIRGTEAFF
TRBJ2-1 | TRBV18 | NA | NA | TGTGCCAGCTCACCACCCGATACGTACAATGAGCAGTTCTTC | CASSPPDTYNEQFF
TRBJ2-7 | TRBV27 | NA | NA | TGTGCCAGCAGGTTCTGGGGGGGGCCCTACGAGCAGTACTTC | CASRFWGGPYEQYF
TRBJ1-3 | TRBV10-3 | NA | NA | TGTGCCATCATGGCAACCTCTGGAAACACCATATATTTT | CAIMATSGNTIYF
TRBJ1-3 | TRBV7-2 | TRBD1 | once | TGTGCCAGCAGCCCCAGACAGGGAACTGGAAACACCATATATTTT | CASSPRQGTGNTIYF
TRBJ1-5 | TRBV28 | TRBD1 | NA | TGTGCCAGCAGCCCTGGGGGTTTTCGGGACAGGGGAAGCAATCAGCCCCAGCATTTT | CASSPGGFRDRGSNQPQHF
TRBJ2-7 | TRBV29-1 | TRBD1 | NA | TGCAGCGTTTCTCTAGACAGGGGTATCCCCTACGAGCAGTACTTC | CSVSLDRGIPYEQYF
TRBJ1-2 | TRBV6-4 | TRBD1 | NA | TGTGCCAGCACCTATACAGGGGGCAACTATGGCTACACCTTC | CASTYTGGNYGYTF
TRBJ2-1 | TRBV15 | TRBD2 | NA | TGTGCCACCAGCAGGTTCGGGGGGGCGATGGGGAATGAGCAGTTCTTC | CATSRFGGAMGNEQFF
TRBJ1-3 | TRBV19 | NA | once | TGTGCCAGTACCCCTCCCGAGGGGAGCCGCTCTGGAAACACCATATATTTT | CASTPPEGSRSGNTIYF
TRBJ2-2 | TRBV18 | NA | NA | TGTGCCAGCTCACTGCAGGGACCGGGCACCGGGGAGCTGTTTTTT | CASSLQGPGTGELFF
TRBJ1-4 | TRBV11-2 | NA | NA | TGTGCCAGCAGCTCGGGGGACGGTTATTTGGAAAAACTGTTTTTT | CASSSGDGYLEKLFF
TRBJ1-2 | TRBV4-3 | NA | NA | TGCGCCAGCAGCCAAGAGTTGGGGAGTTACTATGGCTACACCTTC | CASSQELGSYYGYTF
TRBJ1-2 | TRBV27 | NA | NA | TGTGCCAGCAGCCGGGGACAAAGAACCTATGGCTACACCTTC | CASSRGQRTYGYTF
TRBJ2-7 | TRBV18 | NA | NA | TGTGCCAGCTCCCCAGGACAGACCTACGAGCAGTACTTC | CASSPGQTYEQYF
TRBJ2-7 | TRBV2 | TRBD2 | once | TGTGCCAGCAGTGAGGGACTAGTAGGAGAGCAGTACTTC | CASSEGLVGEQYF
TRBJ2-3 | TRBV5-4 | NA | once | TGTGCCAGCGGGCGGGGCACAGATACGCAGTATTTT | CASGRGTDTQYF
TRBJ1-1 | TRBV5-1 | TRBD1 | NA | TGCGCCAGCAGCCAACAACTTAGGACAGGAACGAACACTGAAGCTTTCTTT | CASSQQLRTGTNTEAFF
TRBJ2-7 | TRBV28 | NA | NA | TGTGCCAGCATCCAGGGGGGACCAGTGTTGGAGGAGCAGTACTTC | CASIQGGPVLEEQYF
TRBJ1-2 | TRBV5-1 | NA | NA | TGCGCCAGCAGCGCCCAGGGGCTGGACTATGGCTACACCTTC | CASSAQGLDYGYTF